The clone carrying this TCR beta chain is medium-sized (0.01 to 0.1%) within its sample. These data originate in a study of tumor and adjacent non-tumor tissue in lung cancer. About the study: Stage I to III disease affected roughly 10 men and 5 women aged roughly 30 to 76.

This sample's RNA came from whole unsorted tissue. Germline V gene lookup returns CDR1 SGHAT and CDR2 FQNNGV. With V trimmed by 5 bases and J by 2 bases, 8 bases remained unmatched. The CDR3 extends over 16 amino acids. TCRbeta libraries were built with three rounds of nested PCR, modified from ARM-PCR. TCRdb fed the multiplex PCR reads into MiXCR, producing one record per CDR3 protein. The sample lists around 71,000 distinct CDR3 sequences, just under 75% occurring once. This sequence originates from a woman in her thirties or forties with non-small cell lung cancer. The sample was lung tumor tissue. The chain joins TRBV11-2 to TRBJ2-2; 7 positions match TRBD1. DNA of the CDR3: TGTGCCAGCAGCACCCGACAGGGATCCAACACCGGGGAGCTGTTTTTT. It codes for CASSTRQGSNTGELFF.